This T cell receptor (beta chain) was identified in a study of identical twins. Whole-study results and caveats: One should note that invariant MAIT and iNKT cells could partly confound zero-insertion analyses.

With regard to this clonotype: Its cognate antigen is unknown.

TCRdb independently ran MiXCR on the 5' RACE reads; one entry per CDR3 protein. The sample includes some 790,000 distinct CDR3 sequences, about 18% of them seen just once. Healthy Caucasians made up all donors. The sample also formed part of further work on T cells expressing NK-cell markers. That source notes: The CD3+CD56-NKG2C+ fraction of a handful of donors was also led by these clonotypes.

The sequence came from a woman between 18 and 30 years old in good health. Sequencing input: PBMCs.

Written as DNA, the CDR3 is TGTGCCACGGGACAGGGAGACGAGCAGTACTTC. Translating it yields CATGQGDEQYF. The J gene is TRBJ2-7, the V gene TRBV12-3 or TRBV12-4; 9 nucleotides line up with TRBD1. Trimming cost V 10 bases and J 5 bases; bases outside gene matches: 3. The CDR3 runs 11 residues.